A selection of T cell receptor beta chains follows, all from one sample in a study of blood T cell repertoires in COVID-19. Sequencing was performed with immunoSEQ multiplex PCR; in TCRdb, only in-frame clones are kept and a portion is missing. The sample carries around 160,000 clones, almost 90% recorded once. The sequencing input was peripheral blood. These receptors were obtained from a human donor in a cohort sampled during active COVID-19. CDR3s include the opening cysteine and the closing phenylalanine or tryptophan. The D gene is left open where the match is weak. Size is omitted from some rows. Given values are once, few, many or a class for expanded clones.

CDR3 length,D gene,V gene,J gene,clone size,CDR3 protein,CDR3 DNA
13,-,TRBV7-6,TRBJ2-7,-,CASSLEGGREQYF,TGTGCCAGCAGCTTAGAAGGGGGACGAGAGCAGTACTTC
14,-,TRBV28,TRBJ1-5,-,CAAFGGSVGQPQHF,TGTGCCGCATTCGGGGGAAGTGTGGGTCAGCCCCAGCATTTT
13,-,TRBV12-3/TRBV12-4,TRBJ1-5,-,CASSPNDRQPQHF,TGTGCCAGCAGCCCCAACGATAGACAGCCCCAGCATTTT
16,TRBD2,TRBV19,TRBJ2-3,once,CASSITLAGGTDTQYF,TGTGCCAGTAGTATAACCCTAGCGGGAGGCACAGATACGCAGTATTTT
16,TRBD2,TRBV7-8,TRBJ2-1,-,CASSLGLAGGYNEQFF,TGTGCCAGCAGCTTAGGACTAGCGGGGGGTTACAATGAGCAGTTCTTC
16,TRBD2,TRBV4-1,TRBJ2-3,-,CASRTQTSGGTDTQYF,TGCGCCAGCCGAACTCAGACTAGCGGGGGAACAGATACGCAGTATTTT
13,-,TRBV7-2,TRBJ2-1,-,CASSLWLENEQFF,TGTGCCAGCAGCTTATGGCTAGAAAATGAGCAGTTCTTC
17,-,TRBV7-2,TRBJ1-1,-,CASSLVGRDSLNTEAFF,TGTGCCAGCAGCTTAGTCGGCAGGGATAGCCTGAACACTGAAGCTTTCTTT
14,TRBD1,TRBV9,TRBJ1-5,few,CASSAGQVNQPQHF,TGTGCCAGCAGTGCCGGACAGGTTAATCAGCCCCAGCATTTT
13,-,TRBV19,TRBJ1-6,-,CASSITPRSALHF,TGTGCCAGTAGTATAACCCCCCGATCGGCCCTCCACTTT
15,TRBD1,TRBV6-5,TRBJ1-1,-,CASSRNRGTNTEAFF,TGTGCCAGCAGCCGCAACAGGGGCACCAACACTGAAGCTTTCTTT
14,-,TRBV11-2,TRBJ1-3,-,CASSFTQKGNTIYF,TGTGCCAGCAGCTTTACACAAAAGGGAAACACCATATATTTT
14,-,TRBV6-5,TRBJ2-7,-,CASSPRAPPYEQYF,TGTGCCAGCAGTCCGCGGGCTCCCCCCTACGAGCAGTACTTC
17,TRBD2,TRBV9,TRBJ2-7,-,CASSVGLAGYGSYEQYF,TGTGCCAGCAGCGTAGGGCTAGCGGGGTACGGCTCCTACGAGCAGTACTTC
13,TRBD1,TRBV24-1,TRBJ2-3,-,CAINRGPTDTQYF,TGTGCCATCAACAGGGGGCCCACAGATACGCAGTATTTT
11,-,TRBV10-3,TRBJ1-4,-,CAISAGEKLFF,TGTGCCATCAGTGCAGGTGAAAAACTGTTTTTT
15,TRBD1,TRBV5-4,TRBJ1-2,-,CASSSSDRAHYGYTF,TGTGCCAGCAGCTCTTCCGACAGGGCTCACTATGGCTACACCTTC
14,TRBD2,TRBV11-2,TRBJ2-5,-,CASSLVLAEETQYF,TGTGCCAGCAGCCTAGTGCTAGCGGAAGAGACCCAGTACTTC
15,TRBD2,TRBV20-1,TRBJ2-6,-,CSASPGGPGANVLTF,TGCAGTGCTAGTCCGGGAGGGCCTGGGGCCAACGTCCTGACTTTC
16,-,TRBV29-1,TRBJ2-3,-,CSVGGHSATSTDTQYF,TGCAGCGTTGGAGGACACAGCGCTACTAGCACAGATACGCAGTATTTT
16,TRBD2,TRBV9,TRBJ2-5,-,CASSPSPGGNQETQYF,TGTGCCAGCAGCCCAAGCCCCGGGGGGAACCAAGAGACCCAGTACTTC
15,-,TRBV3-1/TRBV3-2,TRBJ2-1,-,CASSQVLGSYNEQFF,TGTGCCAGCAGCCAAGTACTAGGCTCTTACAATGAGCAGTTCTTC
16,TRBD2,TRBV5-1,TRBJ2-5,-,CASSLTSGGAVETQYF,TGCGCCAGCAGCTTGACTAGCGGGGGGGCTGTAGAGACCCAGTACTTC
14,TRBD1,TRBV28,TRBJ1-2,-,CASTPQGANYGYTF,TGTGCCAGCACCCCGCAGGGGGCTAACTATGGCTACACCTTC
18,TRBD2,TRBV5-1,TRBJ2-5,-,CASSLDLAGDQTPETQYF,TGCGCCAGCAGCTTGGACCTAGCGGGGGACCAGACACCAGAGACCCAGTACTTC
12,-,TRBV28,TRBJ1-3,-,CASSTQGNTIYF,TGTGCCAGCAGCACACAGGGAAACACCATATATTTT
16,-,TRBV28,TRBJ1-5,-,CASSFPGAGDSQPQHF,TGTGCCAGCAGTTTCCCCGGGGCAGGGGATTCTCAGCCCCAGCATTTT
15,-,TRBV19,TRBJ1-5,once,CASNLAGYSNQPQHF,TGTGCCAGCAACCTGGCTGGTTATAGCAATCAGCCCCAGCATTTT
16,TRBD2,TRBV29-1,TRBJ2-3,-,CSVGKIAGGRTDTQYF,TGCAGCGTCGGAAAAATAGCGGGGGGCCGCACAGATACGCAGTATTTT
13,-,TRBV19,TRBJ1-5,-,CASRTQGDQPQHF,TGTGCCAGTAGAACCCAGGGTGATCAGCCCCAGCATTTT
12,-,TRBV28,TRBJ2-5,-,CATGEVRETQYF,TGTGCAACGGGGGAGGTTCGGGAGACCCAGTACTTC
15,-,TRBV6-5,TRBJ2-1,-,CASSLGLGGYNEQFF,TGTGCCAGCAGTCTAGGACTAGGGGGATACAATGAGCAGTTCTTC
17,TRBD2,TRBV10-2,TRBJ2-7,once,CASSESRAGLGDYEQYF,TGCGCCAGCAGTGAGTCGAGAGCGGGACTAGGGGACTACGAGCAGTACTTC
15,TRBD1,TRBV28,TRBJ2-5,-,CASSSPGQGFMTQYF,TGTGCCAGCAGTTCGCCGGGACAGGGGTTTATGACCCAGTACTTC
16,TRBD2,TRBV7-2,TRBJ2-4,once,CASSLGSAGGGNIQYF,TGTGCCAGCAGCTTAGGGTCAGCGGGGGGCGGAAACATTCAGTACTTC
18,TRBD1,TRBV25-1,TRBJ1-4,-,CASSEYGTGAATNEKLFF,TGTGCCAGCAGTGAATATGGGACAGGGGCCGCAACTAATGAAAAACTGTTTTTT
15,-,TRBV7-3,TRBJ2-3,-,CASSLMGLSTDTQYF,TGTGCCAGCAGCTTAATGGGACTTAGCACAGATACGCAGTATTTT
17,-,TRBV24-1,TRBJ2-2,-,CATSDPWTLRNTGELFF,TGTGCCACCAGTGATCCCTGGACACTTAGGAACACCGGGGAGCTGTTTTTT
15,TRBD2,TRBV6-2/TRBV6-3,TRBJ2-7,-,CASSSPGGPISEQYF,TGTGCCAGCAGTTCGCCGGGAGGGCCTATATCCGAGCAGTACTTC
14,TRBD2,TRBV6-5,TRBJ2-7,-,CASSYREGPHEQYF,TGTGCCAGCAGTTATAGGGAGGGCCCCCACGAGCAGTACTTC
20,TRBD2,TRBV4-3,TRBJ2-1,-,CASSQSIGRYTGGAHNEQFF,TGCGCCAGCAGCCAGAGTATAGGGAGATATACGGGAGGAGCCCACAATGAGCAGTTCTTC
16,TRBD1,TRBV10-1,TRBJ1-6,-,CASRPRTGGNNSPLHF,TGCGCCAGCAGACCGAGGACAGGGGGCAATAATTCACCCCTCCACTTT
14,-,TRBV6-6,TRBJ2-5,-,CASRPAREMEAQYF,TGTGCCAGCAGACCTGCCCGCGAGATGGAGGCCCAGTACTTC
14,TRBD2,TRBV5-1,TRBJ2-1,-,CASRGLAAENEQFF,TGCGCCAGCAGGGGACTAGCGGCTGAGAATGAGCAGTTCTTC
14,TRBD1,TRBV11-2,TRBJ1-2,-,CASSLGQGAYGYTF,TGTGCCAGCAGCCTGGGACAGGGGGCCTATGGCTACACCTTC
17,TRBD2,TRBV7-2,TRBJ2-7,-,CASSLGRLAGVSYEQYF,TGTGCCAGCAGCTTAGGCCGGCTAGCGGGGGTGTCCTACGAGCAGTACTTC
18,-,TRBV6-2/TRBV6-3,TRBJ2-6,-,CASSYGRGIGSGANVLTF,TGTGCCAGCAGTTACGGTAGGGGGATTGGATCTGGGGCCAACGTCCTGACTTTC
15,-,TRBV2,TRBJ2-7,once,CASRDLGGPSTKQYF,TGTGCCAGCAGAGACCTCGGAGGACCCTCTACCAAGCAGTACTTC
11,-,TRBV11-3,TRBJ1-1,-,CASSSGNEAFF,TGTGCCAGCAGCTCGGGTAATGAAGCTTTCTTT
15,TRBD2,TRBV11-2,TRBJ2-3,once,CASSFTRGGKYTQYF,TGTGCCAGCAGCTTTACCCGCGGGGGAAAGTATACGCAGTATTTT
14,-,TRBV19,TRBJ1-5,-,CASRAGVGHQPQHF,TGTGCCAGTCGTGCGGGGGTTGGTCATCAGCCCCAGCATTTT